The entry below gives a single T cell receptor (beta chain) sequence along with its context. The PCR contained 60 Vbeta and 13 Jbeta primers. Profiling relied on immunoSEQ multiplex PCR, and the TCRdb table lists in-frame clones only, not all of them. The sample totals about 150,000 clones. The CDR3 loop spans 15 amino acids. Germline V CDR1 and CDR2: SEHNR, FQNEAQ (reference sequence). J was trimmed by 2 bases and V by 1 base; bases with no gene match: 2. This specimen belongs to a study of cytomegalovirus exposure and HLA in healthy donors. This sequence originates from a woman between 45 and 65 years old in good health and CMV-seronegative. The sample comprised PBMCs. The gene calls are TRBV7-9 and TRBJ2-5; 9 bases are shared with TRBD2. CDR3 residues: CASSLGGGVQETQYF. The CDR3, as DNA: TGTGCCAGCAGCTTAGGCGGGGGGGTACAAGAGACCCAGTACTTC.